This entry lists 10 T cell receptor beta chains sequenced from one sample in a study of a mutant IDH1 vaccine in newly diagnosed glioma. For these TCRs, the target antigens are not known. The repertoire was sequenced with immunoSEQ multiplex PCR; TCRdb's copy has only in-frame clones and lacks some. The data contain roughly 51,000 clones, approximately 79% of them singletons. Time point of the sample: week 35, safety follow-up. Each dose delivered 300 ug of mutant IDH1 20-mer peptide subcutaneously with imiquimod. The source was PBMCs, collected from a glioma patient whose treatment included an IDH1 peptide vaccine. The receptors originated from a man in his forties or fifties with glioma.

This clone has just a few counts. The V gene is TRBV6-1, the J gene TRBJ1-5; TRBD1 matches 8 bases. Germline assignment: CDR1 MNHNS and CDR2 SASEGT. The CDR3 extends over 18 amino acids. Trimming removed 4 bases from V and 1 base from J; junction bases left unmatched: 12. Written as DNA, the CDR3 is TGTGCCAGCAGTGTTACAGGGGGTGCTGGGGCCAGCAATCAGCCCCAGCATTTT. Translating it yields CASSVTGGAGASNQPQHF.

CDR3 residues: CTSSHPRDHYGYTF. CDR3 coding DNA: TGCACCAGCAGCCACCCTCGGGACCATTATGGCTACACCTTC. V usage is TRBV1 and J usage is TRBJ1-2. TRBV1 has pseudogene status. This CDR3 region has 14 residues.

The J gene is TRBJ2-7, the V gene TRBV6-4; 10 bases line up with TRBD1. Germline-derived CDR1 and CDR2 are MRHNA and SNTAGT. After removal of 7 bases from V and 7 bases from J, the junction contained 10 bases not matched to a gene. The CDR3 has 14 amino acids. CDR3 region: CASTPRQGAREQYF. The CDR3 DNA reads as TGTGCCAGCACCCCCCGACAGGGGGCGCGGGAGCAGTACTTC.

CDR3 sequence (DNA): TGCGCCAGCAGCGGGCCGGGATACTACGAGCAGTACTTC. Translation gives CASSGPGYYEQYF. V gene TRBV5-1 combines with J gene TRBJ2-7; D possibly corresponds to TRBD2 (5 bases). The V gene lost 4 bases and the J gene lost 3 bases, with 11 bases spanning the gap. The CDR3 length is 13 residues. Germline V gene sequence: CDR1 SGHRS, CDR2 YFSETQ.

The chain is built from TRBV2 and TRBJ2-3; the D gene is possibly TRBD1 (6 bases). CDR1 and CDR2 from the germline V gene are SNHLY and FYNNEI. The V end was cut by 6 bases, the J end by 1 base, with 8 bases between. This CDR3 is built from 13 residues. CDR3 nucleotides: TGTGCCAGCAGCACAGGGCGCACAGATACGCAGTATTTT. This sequence encodes CASSTGRTDTQYF.

The chain joins TRBV15 to TRBJ1-3, with a weak D call TRBD1 (6 bases). Germline-derived CDR1 and CDR2 are LNHNV and YYDKDF (reference sequence). CDR3 size: 13 residues. With 9 bases removed from V and 4 bases from J, the gap between germline ends came to 13 bases. The chain's CDR3 is CATLLQGGNTIYF. The CDR3, as DNA: TGTGCCACTCTACTCCAGGGGGGAAACACCATATATTTT.

The CDR3 here is CASSELGDRDSEQYF. In nucleotides, the CDR3 is TGCGCCAGCAGTGAGTTAGGGGACAGGGACTCCGAGCAGTACTTC. The chain links TRBV10-1 to TRBJ2-7, with 9 bases aligning to TRBD1. Germline assignment: CDR1 WNHNN and CDR2 SYGVQD (reference sequence). The V segment lost 1 base and the J segment 6 bases; nucleotides outside the gene matches: 7. The CDR3 is made up of 15 amino acids.

The chain employs TRBV2 and TRBJ2-2; the D call may be TRBD1 or TRBD2 (5 bases each). Trimming took 2 bases from V and 9 from J, leaving 16 bases between them. Germline V gives CDR1 SNHLY, CDR2 FYNNEI. The CDR3 is 15 amino acids. DNA for the CDR3: TGTGCCAGCAGTGAATTCCGGGGCAGGTCCCGGGAGCTGTTTTTT. As protein: CASSEFRGRSRELFF. The full variable domain, rest sourced from reference TRBV2 and TRBJ2-2, is EPEVTQTPSHQVTQMGQEVILRCVPISNHLYFYWYRQILGQKVEFLVSFYNNEISEKSEIFDDQFSVERPDGSNFTLKIRSTKLEDSAMYFCASSEFRGRSRELFFGEGSRLTVL.

The rearrangement links TRBV9 to TRBJ2-1; maybe TRBD1 (6 bases). The V gene lost 0 bases and the J gene lost 7 bases, with 11 bases spanning the gap. The CDR3 has 14 residues. Germline CDR1 is SGDLS and CDR2 is YYNGEE. CDR3 region: CASSVGPGANEQFF. The CDR3 DNA reads TGTGCCAGCAGCGTAGGGCCAGGGGCTAATGAGCAGTTCTTC.

The genes are TRBV2 and TRBJ1-2; TRBD1 might be the D (5 bases). CDR1 is SNHLY and CDR2 is FYNNEI in the germline V gene. This CDR3 is 15 amino acids long. Trimming removed 1 base at V and 5 bases at J, with 14 bases between. CDR3 sequence (DNA): TGTGCCAGCAGTGAAGACAGGTTCGGGGCTTATGGCTACACCTTC. This codes for CASSEDRFGAYGYTF.